Below, 15 T cell receptor beta chains from the same sample are listed, as sequenced in a study of blood T cell repertoires in COVID-19. Only in-frame clones appear in the TCRdb table, and some are missing; sequencing was by immunoSEQ multiplex PCR. This sample has 240,000 or so clones, with approximately 85% found just once. The sample was peripheral blood. These TCRs come from an older woman with active or convalescent COVID-19.

The rearrangement uses TRBV7-9 and TRBJ1-6; tentatively, D is TRBD1 (6 bases). With 5 bases removed from V and 7 bases from J, the gap between germline ends came to 15 bases. The CDR3 is 15 amino acids. In germline, CDR1 is SEHNR, CDR2 FQNEAQ (reference sequence). CDR3 sequence: CASSPRTVSNSPLHF. The CDR3 DNA reads as TGTGCCAGCAGCCCGAGGACAGTTTCCAATTCACCCCTCCACTTT.

V is TRBV28 and J is TRBJ2-2, with D possibly TRBD1 on 7 matching bases. The CDR3 is 14 residues long. The V gene lost 7 bases and the J gene lost 2 bases, with 11 bases spanning the gap. Per the germline V gene, CDR1 is MDHEN and CDR2 is SYDVKM. CDR3 residues: CASTGGLNTGELFF. DNA for the CDR3: TGTGCCAGCACAGGGGGACTCAACACCGGGGAGCTGTTTTTT.

This clone showed up just once. This chain joins TRBV11-3 and TRBJ2-5; D perhaps matches TRBD1 (6 bases). The CDR3 length is 14 residues. In germline, CDR1 is SGHNT, CDR2 YENEEA. The V gene lost 1 base and the J gene lost 4 bases, with 10 bases spanning the gap. Here the CDR3 DNA reads TGTGCCAGCAGCTTAGGGTTACAGGGAGAGACCCAGTACTTC. It yields the protein CASSLGLQGETQYF.

A few counts support this clone. The gene calls are TRBV3-1 (or the pseudogene TRBV3-2) and TRBJ2-3; D is perhaps TRBD2 (5 bases). CDR1 and CDR2 (germline): LGHDT, YNNKEL (reference sequence). The CDR3 is 14 amino acids. V was trimmed by 6 bases and J by 0 bases, leaving 10 bases between them. For the CDR3, the DNA is TGTGCCAGCAGTCGGCCGGGGAGCACAGATACGCAGTATTTT. As protein: CASSRPGSTDTQYF.

The count of this clone is one. The chain recombines TRBV7-8 with TRBJ1-3; a possible D gene is TRBD1 (6 bases). V lost 5 bases, J lost 2 bases, and 13 bases lay in between. Germline V lookup: CDR1 SGHVS, CDR2 FQNEAQ. The CDR3 sequence is 15 residues long. DNA of the CDR3: TGTGCCAGCAGCCATAAAGGGGGAGCTGGAAACACCATATATTTT. Translation: CASSHKGGAGNTIYF.

DNA for the CDR3: TGTGCCAGCAGCTTAATGACAGGGGTGGCCGATACGCAGTATTTT. Its protein is CASSLMTGVADTQYF. This rearrangement joins TRBV11-2 to TRBJ2-3; 8 bases map to TRBD1. V lost 2 bases to trimming and J lost 6 bases; unmatched junction nucleotides: 7. The CDR3 is 15 residues long. Germline V lookup: CDR1 SGHAT, CDR2 FQNNGV.

V is TRBV30 and J is TRBJ1-3; D is unresolved. The germline V gene has CDR1 GTSNPN and CDR2 SVGIG (reference sequence). This CDR3 has 15 amino acids. Between the trimmed V and J ends, which lost 0 bases and 0 bases, there was a span of 9 bases. CDR3 amino acids: CAWSVRGHSGNTIYF. The CDR3 DNA reads TGTGCCTGGAGTGTACGGGGTCACTCTGGAAACACCATATATTTT.

The chain is built from TRBV18 and TRBJ2-1; 16 nucleotides align to TRBD2. The CDR3 is made up of 17 amino acids. Germline V gene data show CDR1 as KGHSH and CDR2 as LQKENI. The junction had 3 bases not matched to a gene; V was cut back by 0 bases and J by 7 bases. In nucleotides, the CDR3 is TGTGCCAGCTCACCACCGGGACTAGCGGGGGGGAGGAATGAGCAGTTCTTC. Protein sequence: CASSPPGLAGGRNEQFF.

This clone was observed a handful of times. V and J are TRBV5-8 and TRBJ2-2, with D maybe TRBD1 (5 bases). Germline assignment: CDR1 SGHTS and CDR2 YDEGEE. V was cut by 6 bases and J by 0 bases, with 6 bases left in between. CDR3 length: 13 residues. CDR3: CASKDTNTGELFF. In DNA, the CDR3 is TGTGCCAGCAAGGACACGAACACCGGGGAGCTGTTTTTT.

The chain uses TRBV7-9 and TRBJ1-2; 8 positions match TRBD1. Germline V gene sequence: CDR1 SEHNR, CDR2 FQNEAQ (reference sequence). V shed 5 bases and J 8 bases; nucleotides not matched to a gene: 13. This CDR3 contains 15 residues. The DNA for the CDR3 is TGTGCCAGCAGCGAGACGAGATCAGGGGGCTTAGGCTACACCTTC. Protein product: CASSETRSGGLGYTF.

The genes are TRBV12-5 and TRBJ1-1; 7 nucleotides align to TRBD1. The CDR3 sequence is 17 residues long. Germline V gene lookup returns CDR1 LGHNT and CDR2 FRNRAP. V was pared by 1 base and J by 0 bases, with 8 bases of the junction left unmatched. CDR3 sequence: CASGLGGQTTMNTEAFF. The CDR3 nucleotides read TGTGCTAGTGGTTTGGGGGGACAGACTACTATGAACACTGAAGCTTTCTTT.

This chain connects TRBV27 to TRBJ1-3; D remains unclear. Germline CDR1 and CDR2: MNHEY and SMNVEV (reference sequence). The CDR3 is 14 amino acids. The V end lost 6 bases, the J end lost 2 bases, and 11 bases lay between the germline ends. In DNA form, the CDR3 reads TGTGCCAGCAGCCGCGGGGAGGCTGGAAACACCATATATTTT. Amino acids: CASSRGEAGNTIYF.

The chain is built from TRBV18 and TRBJ2-1; tentatively, D is TRBD1 (8 bases). The length of the CDR3 is 15 residues. Trimming left V 3 bases short and J 5 bases short, with 14 bases between. Looked up from germline, CDR1 is KGHSH and CDR2 is LQKENI. CDR3 sequence reads: CASSPRTGRDNEQFF. CDR3 DNA: TGTGCCAGCTCACCCCGGACAGGGAGGGACAATGAGCAGTTCTTC. Supplemented by reference TRBV18 and TRBJ2-1, the full variable domain reads NAGVMQNPRHLVRRRGQEARLRCSPMKGHSHVYWYRQLPEEGLKFMVYLQKENIIDESGMPKERFSAEFPKEGPSILRIQQVVRGDSAAYFCASSPRTGRDNEQFFGPGTRLTVL.

V usage is TRBV29-1 and J usage is TRBJ2-1, with D tentatively TRBD2 (6 bases). Trimming left V 7 bases short and J 8 bases short, with 9 bases between. The CDR3 contains 10 residues. Germline loops: CDR1 SQVTM, CDR2 ANQGSEA. CDR3 DNA: TGCAGCGCCGGGAGTTATGAGCAGTTCTTC. Protein sequence: CSAGSYEQFF.

The table lists this clone with many counts. This CDR3 reads CASSRQGARSPLHF. DNA for the CDR3: TGTGCCAGCAGCCGACAGGGGGCTCGTTCACCCCTCCACTTT. The chain carries TRBV7-8 and TRBJ1-6; 10 bases map to TRBD1. The CDR3 runs to 14 residues. Looked up from germline, CDR1 is SGHVS and CDR2 is FQNEAQ. V gave up 5 bases and J gave up 9 bases; unmatched junction bases: 4. The full variable domain, completed using reference TRBV7-8 and TRBJ1-6, is GAGVSQSPRYKVAKRGQDVALRCDPISGHVSLFWYQQALGQGPEFLTYFQNEAQLDKSGLPSDRFFAERPEGSVSTLKIQRTQQEDSAVYLCASSRQGARSPLHFGNGTRLTVT.